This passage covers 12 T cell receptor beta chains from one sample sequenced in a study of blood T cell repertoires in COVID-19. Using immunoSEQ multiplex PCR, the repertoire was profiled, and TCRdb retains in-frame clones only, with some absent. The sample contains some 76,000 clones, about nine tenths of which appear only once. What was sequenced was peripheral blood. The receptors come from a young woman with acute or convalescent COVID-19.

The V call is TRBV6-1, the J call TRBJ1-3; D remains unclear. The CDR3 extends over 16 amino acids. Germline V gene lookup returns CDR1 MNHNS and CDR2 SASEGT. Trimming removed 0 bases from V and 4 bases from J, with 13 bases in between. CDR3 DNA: TGTGCCAGCAGTGAAGCGCCTCGGGGAGCAGGAAACACCATATATTTT. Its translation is CASSEAPRGAGNTIYF.

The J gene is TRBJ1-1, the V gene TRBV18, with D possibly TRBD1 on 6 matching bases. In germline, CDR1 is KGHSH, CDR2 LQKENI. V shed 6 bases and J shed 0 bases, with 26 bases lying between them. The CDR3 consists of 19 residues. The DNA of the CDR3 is TGTGCCAGCTCGCCTTCGGGCGCCCAATTTGGGGGCTTGAACACTGAAGCTTTCTTT. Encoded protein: CASSPSGAQFGGLNTEAFF.

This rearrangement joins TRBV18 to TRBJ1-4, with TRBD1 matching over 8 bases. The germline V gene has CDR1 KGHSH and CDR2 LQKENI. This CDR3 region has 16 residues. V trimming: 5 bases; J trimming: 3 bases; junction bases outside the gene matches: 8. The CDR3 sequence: CASSSGQGASNEKLFF. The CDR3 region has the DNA TGTGCCAGCTCATCAGGTCAGGGGGCGTCTAATGAAAAACTGTTTTTT.

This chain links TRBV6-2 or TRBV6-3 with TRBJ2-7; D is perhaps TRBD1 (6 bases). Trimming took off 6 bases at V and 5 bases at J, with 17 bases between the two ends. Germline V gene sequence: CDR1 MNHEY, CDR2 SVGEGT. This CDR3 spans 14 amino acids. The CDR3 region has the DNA TGTGCCAGCAGCCTCAGGGGCGTTTTCAACGAGCAGTACTTC. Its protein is CASSLRGVFNEQYF.

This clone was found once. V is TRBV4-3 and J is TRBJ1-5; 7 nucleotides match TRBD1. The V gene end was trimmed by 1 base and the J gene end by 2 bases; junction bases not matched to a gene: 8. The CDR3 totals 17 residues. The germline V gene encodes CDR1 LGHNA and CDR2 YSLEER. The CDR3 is CASSQAYNRGGNQPQHF. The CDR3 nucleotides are TGCGCCAGCAGCCAAGCGTATAACAGGGGCGGCAATCAGCCCCAGCATTTT.

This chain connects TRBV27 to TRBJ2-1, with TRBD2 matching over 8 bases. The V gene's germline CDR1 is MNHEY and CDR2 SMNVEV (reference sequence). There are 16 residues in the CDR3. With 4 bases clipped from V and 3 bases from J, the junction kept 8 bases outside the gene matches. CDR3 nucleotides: TGTGCCAGCAGTTATTCCGGGAGGGCCCACTACAATGAGCAGTTCTTC. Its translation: CASSYSGRAHYNEQFF.

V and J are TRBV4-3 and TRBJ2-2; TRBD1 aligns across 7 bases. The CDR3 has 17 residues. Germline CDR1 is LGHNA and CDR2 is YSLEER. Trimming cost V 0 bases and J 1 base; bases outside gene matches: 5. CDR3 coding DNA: TGCGCCAGCAGCCAAGATCGGGGACAGTTGAACACCGGGGAGCTGTTTTTT. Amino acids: CASSQDRGQLNTGELFF.

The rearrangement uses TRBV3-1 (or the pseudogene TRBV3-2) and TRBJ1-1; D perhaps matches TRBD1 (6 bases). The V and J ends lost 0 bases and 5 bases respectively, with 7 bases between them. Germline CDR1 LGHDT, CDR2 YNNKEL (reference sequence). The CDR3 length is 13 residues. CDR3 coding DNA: TGTGCCAGCAGCCAAGACAGGGGAACTGAAGCTTTCTTT. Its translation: CASSQDRGTEAFF.

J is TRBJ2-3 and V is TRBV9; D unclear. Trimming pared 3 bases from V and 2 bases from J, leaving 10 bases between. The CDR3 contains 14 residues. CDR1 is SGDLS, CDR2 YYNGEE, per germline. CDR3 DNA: TGTGCCAGCAGCGCCGGGTCCCCCACAGATACGCAGTATTTT. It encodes CASSAGSPTDTQYF.

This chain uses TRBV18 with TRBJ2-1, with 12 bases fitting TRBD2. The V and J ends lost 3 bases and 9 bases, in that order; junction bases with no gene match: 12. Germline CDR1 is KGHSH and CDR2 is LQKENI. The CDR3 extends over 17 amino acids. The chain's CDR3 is CASSPILSSGREGEQFF. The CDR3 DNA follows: TGTGCCAGCTCACCGATACTTTCTAGCGGGAGGGAAGGTGAGCAGTTCTTC.

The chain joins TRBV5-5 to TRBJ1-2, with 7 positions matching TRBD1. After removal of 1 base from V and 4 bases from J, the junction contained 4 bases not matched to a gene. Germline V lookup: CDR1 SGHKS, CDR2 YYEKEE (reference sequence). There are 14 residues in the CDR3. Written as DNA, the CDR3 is TGTGCCAGCAGCTTGCAGGGGGTTGGCTATGGCTACACCTTC. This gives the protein CASSLQGVGYGYTF.

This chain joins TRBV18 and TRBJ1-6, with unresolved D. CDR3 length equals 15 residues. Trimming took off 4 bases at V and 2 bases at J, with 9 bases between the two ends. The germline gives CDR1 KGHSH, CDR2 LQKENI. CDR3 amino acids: CASSRLSPYNSPLHF. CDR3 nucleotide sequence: TGTGCCAGCTCACGACTGTCCCCCTATAATTCACCCCTCCACTTT.